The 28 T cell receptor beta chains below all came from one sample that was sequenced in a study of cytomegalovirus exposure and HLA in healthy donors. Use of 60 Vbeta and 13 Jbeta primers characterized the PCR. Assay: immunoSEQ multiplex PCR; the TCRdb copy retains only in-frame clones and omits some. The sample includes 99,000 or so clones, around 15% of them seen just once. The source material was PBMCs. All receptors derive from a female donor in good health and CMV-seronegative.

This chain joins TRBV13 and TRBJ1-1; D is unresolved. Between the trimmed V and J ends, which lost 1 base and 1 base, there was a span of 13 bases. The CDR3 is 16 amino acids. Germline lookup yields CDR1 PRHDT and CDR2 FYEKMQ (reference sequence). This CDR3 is CASSLERSLGNTEAFF. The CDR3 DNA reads TGTGCCAGCAGCTTAGAGCGGTCCCTAGGGAACACTGAAGCTTTCTTT.

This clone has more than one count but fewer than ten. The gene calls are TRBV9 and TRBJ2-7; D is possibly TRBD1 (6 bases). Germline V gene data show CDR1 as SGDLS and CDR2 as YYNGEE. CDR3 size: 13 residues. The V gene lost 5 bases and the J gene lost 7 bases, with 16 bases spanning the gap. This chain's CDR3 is CASSAGTSGEQYF. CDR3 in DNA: TGTGCCAGCAGTGCCGGGACATCCGGGGAGCAGTACTTC.

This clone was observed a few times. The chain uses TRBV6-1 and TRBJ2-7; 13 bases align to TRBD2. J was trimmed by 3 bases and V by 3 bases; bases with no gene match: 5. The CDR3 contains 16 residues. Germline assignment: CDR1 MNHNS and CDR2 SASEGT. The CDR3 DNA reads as TGTGCCAGCAGTGACCGGGGACTAGCGGGAATCTACGAGCAGTACTTC. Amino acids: CASSDRGLAGIYEQYF.

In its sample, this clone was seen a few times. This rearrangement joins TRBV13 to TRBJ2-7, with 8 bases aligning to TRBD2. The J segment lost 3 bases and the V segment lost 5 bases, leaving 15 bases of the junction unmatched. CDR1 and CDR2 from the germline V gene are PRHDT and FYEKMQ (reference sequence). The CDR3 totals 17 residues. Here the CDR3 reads CASSAMGLGGRFYEQYF. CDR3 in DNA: TGTGCCAGCAGCGCCATGGGGTTGGGCGGGAGGTTCTACGAGCAGTACTTC.

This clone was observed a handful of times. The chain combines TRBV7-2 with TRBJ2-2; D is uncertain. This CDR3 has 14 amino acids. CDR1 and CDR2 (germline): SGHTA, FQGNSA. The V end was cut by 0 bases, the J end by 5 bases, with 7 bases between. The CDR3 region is CASSLALSTGELFF. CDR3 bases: TGTGCCAGCAGCTTAGCCCTGAGTACCGGGGAGCTGTTTTTT.

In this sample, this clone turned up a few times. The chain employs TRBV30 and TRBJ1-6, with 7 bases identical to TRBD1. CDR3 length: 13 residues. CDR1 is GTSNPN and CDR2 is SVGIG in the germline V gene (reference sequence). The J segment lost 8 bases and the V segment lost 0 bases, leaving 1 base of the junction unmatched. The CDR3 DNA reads TGTGCCTGGAGTGTCGGGACAGATTCACCCCTCCACTTT. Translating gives CAWSVGTDSPLHF.

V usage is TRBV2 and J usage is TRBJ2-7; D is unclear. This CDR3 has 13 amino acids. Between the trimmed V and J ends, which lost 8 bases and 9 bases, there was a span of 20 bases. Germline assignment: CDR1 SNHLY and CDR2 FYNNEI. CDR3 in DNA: TGTGCCAGCCATGAGGAAACCCTCCTAGGGCAGTACTTC. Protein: CASHEETLLGQYF.

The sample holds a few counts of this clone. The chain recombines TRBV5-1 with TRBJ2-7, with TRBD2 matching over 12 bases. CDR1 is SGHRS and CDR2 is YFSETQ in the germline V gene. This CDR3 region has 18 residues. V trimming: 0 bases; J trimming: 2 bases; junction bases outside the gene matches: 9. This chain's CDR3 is CASSLALAGGLVAYEQYF. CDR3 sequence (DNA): TGCGCCAGCAGCTTGGCACTAGCGGGAGGCTTAGTCGCCTACGAGCAGTACTTC.

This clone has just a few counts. CDR3: CASMEGRGRGAQYF. CDR3 in DNA: TGTGCCAGCATGGAAGGCAGGGGGCGCGGGGCGCAGTATTTT. The V and J genes are TRBV27 and TRBJ2-3; 8 positions match TRBD1. The trim removed 7 bases at V and 10 bases at J, leaving 13 bases unmatched. The CDR3 runs 14 residues. CDR1 is MNHEY and CDR2 is SMNVEV in the germline V gene (reference sequence).

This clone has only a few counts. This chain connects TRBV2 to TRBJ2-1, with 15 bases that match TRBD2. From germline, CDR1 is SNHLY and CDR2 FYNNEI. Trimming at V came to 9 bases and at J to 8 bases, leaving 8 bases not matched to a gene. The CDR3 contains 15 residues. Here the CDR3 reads CARSRRTSGRDEQFF. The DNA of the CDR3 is TGTGCCAGAAGCAGGAGGACTAGCGGGAGGGATGAGCAGTTCTTC.

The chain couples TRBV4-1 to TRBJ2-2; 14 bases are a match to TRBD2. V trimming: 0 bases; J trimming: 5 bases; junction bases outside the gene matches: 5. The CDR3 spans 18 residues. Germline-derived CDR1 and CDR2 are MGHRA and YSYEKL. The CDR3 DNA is TGCGCCAGCAGCCAAGATCGGACTAGCGGGGGGACTACCGGGGAGCTGTTTTTT. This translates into CASSQDRTSGGTTGELFF.

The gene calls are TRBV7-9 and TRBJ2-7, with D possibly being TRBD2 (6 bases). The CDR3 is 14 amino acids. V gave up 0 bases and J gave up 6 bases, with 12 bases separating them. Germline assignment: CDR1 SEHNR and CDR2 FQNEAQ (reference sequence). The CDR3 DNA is TGTGCCAGCAGCTTAGCGGAAGAGGGAGGCGAGCAGTACTTC. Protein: CASSLAEEGGEQYF.

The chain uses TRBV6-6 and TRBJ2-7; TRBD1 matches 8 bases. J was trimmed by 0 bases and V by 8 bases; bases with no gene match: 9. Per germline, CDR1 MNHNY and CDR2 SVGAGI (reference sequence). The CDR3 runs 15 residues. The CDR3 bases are TGTGCCAGCGTAGCCCGGGACAGGAGCTCCTACGAGCAGTACTTC. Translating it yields CASVARDRSSYEQYF.

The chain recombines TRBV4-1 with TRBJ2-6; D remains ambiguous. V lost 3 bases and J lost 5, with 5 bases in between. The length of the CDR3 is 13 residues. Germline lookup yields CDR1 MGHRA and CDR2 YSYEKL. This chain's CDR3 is CASSQAWANVLTF. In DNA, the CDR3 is TGCGCCAGCAGCCAGGCTTGGGCCAACGTCCTGACTTTC.

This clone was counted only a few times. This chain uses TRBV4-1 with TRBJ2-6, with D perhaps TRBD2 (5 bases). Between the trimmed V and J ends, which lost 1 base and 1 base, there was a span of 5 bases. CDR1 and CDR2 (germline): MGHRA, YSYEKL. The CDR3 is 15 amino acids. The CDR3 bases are TGCGCCAGCAGCCAAGGACTATCTGGGGCCAACGTCCTGACTTTC. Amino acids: CASSQGLSGANVLTF.

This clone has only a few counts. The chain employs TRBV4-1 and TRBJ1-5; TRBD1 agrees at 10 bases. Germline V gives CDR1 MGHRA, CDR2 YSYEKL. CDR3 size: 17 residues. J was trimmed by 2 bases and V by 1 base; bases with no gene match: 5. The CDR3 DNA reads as TGCGCCAGCAGCCAAGGGTCCGGGACAGGGGGCAATCAGCCCCAGCATTTT. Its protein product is CASSQGSGTGGNQPQHF.

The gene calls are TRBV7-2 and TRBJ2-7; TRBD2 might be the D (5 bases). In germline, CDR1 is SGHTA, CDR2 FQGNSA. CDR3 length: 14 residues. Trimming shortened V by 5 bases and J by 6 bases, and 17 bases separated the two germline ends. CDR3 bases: TGTGCCAGCAGCCCCCAGACTACCCCCGGCGAGCAGTACTTC. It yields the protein CASSPQTTPGEQYF.

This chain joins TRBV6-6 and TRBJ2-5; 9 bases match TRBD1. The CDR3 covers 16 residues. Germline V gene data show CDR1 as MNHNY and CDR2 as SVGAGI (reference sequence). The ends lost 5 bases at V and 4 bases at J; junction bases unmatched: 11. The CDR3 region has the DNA TGTGCCAGCAGTCCGTTGGCCGGGACAGGGCGAGAGACCCAGTACTTC. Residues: CASSPLAGTGRETQYF.

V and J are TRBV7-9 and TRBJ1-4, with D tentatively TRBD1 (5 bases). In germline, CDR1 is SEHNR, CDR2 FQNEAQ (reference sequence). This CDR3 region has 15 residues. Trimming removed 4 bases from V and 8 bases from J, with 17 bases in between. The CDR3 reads CASSSLQGSNEKLFF. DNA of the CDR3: TGTGCCAGCAGCTCACTTCAGGGTAGTAACGAAAAACTGTTTTTT.

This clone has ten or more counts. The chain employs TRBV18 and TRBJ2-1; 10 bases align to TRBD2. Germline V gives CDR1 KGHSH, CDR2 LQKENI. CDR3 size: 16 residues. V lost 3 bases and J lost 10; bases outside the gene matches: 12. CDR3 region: CASSPTEAGGIREQFF. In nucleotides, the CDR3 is TGTGCCAGCTCACCGACTGAAGCGGGGGGGATACGCGAGCAGTTCTTC.

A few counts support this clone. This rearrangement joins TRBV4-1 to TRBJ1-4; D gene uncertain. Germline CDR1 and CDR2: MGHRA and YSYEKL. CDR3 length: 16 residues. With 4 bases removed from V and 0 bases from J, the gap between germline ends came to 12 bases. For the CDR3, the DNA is TGCGCCAGCAGCCCACCCTCAGAGGCAACTAATGAAAAACTGTTTTTT. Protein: CASSPPSEATNEKLFF.

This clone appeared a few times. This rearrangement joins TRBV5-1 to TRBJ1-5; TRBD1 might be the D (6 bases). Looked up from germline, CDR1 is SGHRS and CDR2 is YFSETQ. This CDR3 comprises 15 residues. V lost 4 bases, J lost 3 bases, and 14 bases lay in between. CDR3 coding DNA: TGCGCCAGCAGCCCAATAACAGGGTCCAATCAGCCCCAGCATTTT. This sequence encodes CASSPITGSNQPQHF.

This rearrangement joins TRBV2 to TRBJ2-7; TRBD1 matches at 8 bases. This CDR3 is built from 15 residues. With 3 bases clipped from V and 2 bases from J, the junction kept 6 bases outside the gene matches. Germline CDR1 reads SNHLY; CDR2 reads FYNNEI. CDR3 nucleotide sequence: TGTGCCAGCAGTGAGGGAGACAGGGGCCCCTACGAGCAGTACTTC. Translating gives CASSEGDRGPYEQYF.

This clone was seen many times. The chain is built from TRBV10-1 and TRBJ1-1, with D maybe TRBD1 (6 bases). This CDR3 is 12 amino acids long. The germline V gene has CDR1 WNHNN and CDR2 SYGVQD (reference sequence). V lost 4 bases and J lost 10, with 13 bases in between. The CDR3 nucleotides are TGCGCCAGCAGTGCCACAGGGCTGGGAGCTTTCTTT. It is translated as CASSATGLGAFF.

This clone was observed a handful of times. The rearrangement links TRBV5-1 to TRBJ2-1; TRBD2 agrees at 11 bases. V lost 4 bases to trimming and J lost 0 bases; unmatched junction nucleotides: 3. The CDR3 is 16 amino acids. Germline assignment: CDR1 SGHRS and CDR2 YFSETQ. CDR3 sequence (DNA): TGCGCCAGCAGCATAGGGACTAGCGGCTCCTACAATGAGCAGTTCTTC. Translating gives CASSIGTSGSYNEQFF.

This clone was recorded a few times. CDR3 sequence: CASSTIGQGSGNTIYF. CDR3 DNA sequence: TGTGCCAGTAGTACTATCGGACAGGGGAGTGGAAACACCATATATTTT. This chain links TRBV19 with TRBJ1-3; TRBD1 matches 9 bases. CDR3 size: 16 residues. Germline V gene sequence: CDR1 LNHDA, CDR2 SQIVND (reference sequence). Trimming at V came to 4 bases and at J to 3 bases, leaving 7 bases not matched to a gene.

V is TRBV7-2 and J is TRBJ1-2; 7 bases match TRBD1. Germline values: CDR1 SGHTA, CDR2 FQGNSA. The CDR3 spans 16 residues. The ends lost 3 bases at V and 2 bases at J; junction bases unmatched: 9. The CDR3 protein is CASSLGRGRVNYGYTF. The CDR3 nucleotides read TGTGCCAGCAGCTTGGGAAGGGGGCGTGTGAACTATGGCTACACCTTC. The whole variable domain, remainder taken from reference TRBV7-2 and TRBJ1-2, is GAGVSQSPSNKVTEKGKDVELRCDPISGHTALYWYRQSLGQGLEFLIYFQGNSAPDKSGLPSDRFSAERTGGSVSTLTIQRTQQEDSAVYLCASSLGRGRVNYGYTFGSGTRLTVV.

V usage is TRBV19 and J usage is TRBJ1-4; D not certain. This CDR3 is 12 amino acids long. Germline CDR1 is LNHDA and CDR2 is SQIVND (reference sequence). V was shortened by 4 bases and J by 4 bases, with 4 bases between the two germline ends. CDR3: CASSTFNEKLFF. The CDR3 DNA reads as TGTGCCAGTAGTACATTTAATGAAAAACTGTTTTTT.